This is a list of T cell receptor beta chains from one sample in a study of T cell clones after liver transplantation. Using immunoSEQ multiplex PCR, the repertoire was profiled, and TCRdb retains in-frame clones only, with some absent. The sample records 40,000 to 55,000 clones, 70% to 75% being singletons. The source material was CD4+ T cells from blood, sampled roughly 56 months after liver transplant. The receptor set was obtained from a human patient who received a liver transplant. Some T cells here may be from the graft donor. Each CDR3 is given with its conserved first and last residue. The order of the fields is CDR3 DNA, CDR3 protein, D gene, clone size, V gene, J gene. A D gene is named only where the DNA matches it firmly. Size values are once, few and many counts, or a class for expanded clones, and some rows have none.

cdr3_nt: TGTGCCAGCAGTTTGCTCCCTAATCAGCCCCAGCATTTT; cdr3_aa: CASSLLPNQPQHF; d_call: NA; clone_size: NA; v_call: TRBV27; j_call: TRBJ1-5
cdr3_nt: TGCAGTGCCCTTGGAATGAATGGCTACACCTTC; cdr3_aa: CSALGMNGYTF; d_call: NA; clone_size: NA; v_call: TRBV20-1; j_call: TRBJ1-2
cdr3_nt: TGTGCCAGCAGCGTATCAGGGGAGAGAGAGACCCAGTACTTC; cdr3_aa: CASSVSGERETQYF; d_call: NA; clone_size: NA; v_call: TRBV9; j_call: TRBJ2-5
cdr3_nt: TGTGCCAGCAGCGTAGGGAGCGGGGGTATCTACGAGCAGTACTTC; cdr3_aa: CASSVGSGGIYEQYF; d_call: TRBD2; clone_size: NA; v_call: TRBV9; j_call: TRBJ2-7
cdr3_nt: TGCGCCAGCAGTGAGGGACGGCCGGGGGCCAACGTCCTGACTTTC; cdr3_aa: CASSEGRPGANVLTF; d_call: NA; clone_size: NA; v_call: TRBV10-1; j_call: TRBJ2-6
cdr3_nt: TGTGCCAGCAGTGAACCTGGCAGGGGGCAGTTTAGGAACACTGAAGCTTTCTTT; cdr3_aa: CASSEPGRGQFRNTEAFF; d_call: TRBD1; clone_size: NA; v_call: TRBV6-1; j_call: TRBJ1-1
cdr3_nt: TGCGCCAGCAGTGAGTCAAGTACGAGTAACACTGAAGCTTTCTTT; cdr3_aa: CASSESSTSNTEAFF; d_call: NA; clone_size: NA; v_call: TRBV10-1; j_call: TRBJ1-1
cdr3_nt: TGTGCCAGCAGCTCGGTGGGGAACACTGAAGCTTTCTTT; cdr3_aa: CASSSVGNTEAFF; d_call: NA; clone_size: NA; v_call: TRBV9; j_call: TRBJ1-1
cdr3_nt: TGCGCCAGCAGCTTTTCGCTTCCTGGAAACACCATATATTTT; cdr3_aa: CASSFSLPGNTIYF; d_call: NA; clone_size: NA; v_call: TRBV5-1; j_call: TRBJ1-3
cdr3_nt: TGTGCCAGCAGCCCTCAACCCGGACAGGGGATAGAGACCCAGTACTTC; cdr3_aa: CASSPQPGQGIETQYF; d_call: TRBD1; clone_size: once; v_call: TRBV11-2; j_call: TRBJ2-5
cdr3_nt: TGTGCCAGCAGTGCAGATAGGGGGGGGGCGAGGAATCAGCCCCAGCATTTT; cdr3_aa: CASSADRGGARNQPQHF; d_call: NA; clone_size: few; v_call: TRBV6-1; j_call: TRBJ1-5
cdr3_nt: TGTGCCAGCAGCGGCCCAGGCGGGGCCTTCCAGGATACGCAGTATTTT; cdr3_aa: CASSGPGGAFQDTQYF; d_call: NA; clone_size: NA; v_call: TRBV7-3; j_call: TRBJ2-3
cdr3_nt: TGTGCCAGCAGCTCAGGCAGGGTATCCCTCAATGAAAAACTGTTTTTT; cdr3_aa: CASSSGRVSLNEKLFF; d_call: NA; clone_size: once; v_call: TRBV5-5; j_call: TRBJ1-4
cdr3_nt: TGTGCCAGCAGCTTATTGCCCCTGGGACGGGGGGCTTTCTTT; cdr3_aa: CASSLLPLGRGAFF; d_call: NA; clone_size: NA; v_call: TRBV11-2; j_call: TRBJ1-1
cdr3_nt: TGTGCCAGCAGCACCCTTCGTGGCCGTCGGGCCAACGTCCTGACTTTC; cdr3_aa: CASSTLRGRRANVLTF; d_call: NA; clone_size: NA; v_call: TRBV7-8; j_call: TRBJ2-6
cdr3_nt: TGTGCCAGCAGAGGACAGGGGGCAGGGACTGAAGCTTTCTTT; cdr3_aa: CASRGQGAGTEAFF; d_call: TRBD1; clone_size: NA; v_call: TRBV6-6; j_call: TRBJ1-1
cdr3_nt: TGCGCCAGCAGCCATCCGACTAGCGGGGGGACCAACAATGAGCAGTTCTTC; cdr3_aa: CASSHPTSGGTNNEQFF; d_call: TRBD2; clone_size: NA; v_call: TRBV5-1; j_call: TRBJ2-1
cdr3_nt: TGTGCCAGCAGTTACTCGAGGAGAGATGGTGAAAAACTGTTTTTT; cdr3_aa: CASSYSRRDGEKLFF; d_call: NA; clone_size: NA; v_call: TRBV6-5; j_call: TRBJ1-4
cdr3_nt: TGTGCCAGCAGATTTACAGGGGTCGGGGCCAACGTCCTGACTTTC; cdr3_aa: CASRFTGVGANVLTF; d_call: NA; clone_size: NA; v_call: TRBV21-1; j_call: TRBJ2-6
cdr3_nt: TGTGCCAGCTCACCCCAGACAGGGAAGAACTATGGCTACACCTTC; cdr3_aa: CASSPQTGKNYGYTF; d_call: TRBD1; clone_size: once; v_call: TRBV18; j_call: TRBJ1-2
cdr3_nt: TGTGCCTGGAGTTTAGGGGCGAATTCACCCCTCCACTTT; cdr3_aa: CAWSLGANSPLHF; d_call: NA; clone_size: NA; v_call: TRBV30; j_call: TRBJ1-6
cdr3_nt: TGTGCCAGCAGCCCATACAAGAGCTCCTATAATTCACCCCTCCACTTT; cdr3_aa: CASSPYKSSYNSPLHF; d_call: NA; clone_size: few; v_call: TRBV13; j_call: TRBJ1-6
cdr3_nt: TGTGCCAGCAGTAACCGAGGGGGGGCCGCTGAAGCTTTCTTT; cdr3_aa: CASSNRGGAAEAFF; d_call: NA; clone_size: NA; v_call: TRBV4-2; j_call: TRBJ1-1
cdr3_nt: TGCGCCAGCAGCTTGGACCAGACCTACGAGCAGTACTTC; cdr3_aa: CASSLDQTYEQYF; d_call: NA; clone_size: few; v_call: TRBV5-1; j_call: TRBJ2-7
cdr3_nt: TGTGCCAGCAGTAAAACAGCCGAAGGGCGGTTCTTC; cdr3_aa: CASSKTAEGRFF; d_call: NA; clone_size: once; v_call: TRBV28; j_call: TRBJ2-1
cdr3_nt: TGTGCCATCAGTTCCCCCGAGCGGGGGGGCCAAGAGACCCAGTACTTC; cdr3_aa: CAISSPERGGQETQYF; d_call: TRBD2; clone_size: once; v_call: TRBV10-3; j_call: TRBJ2-5
cdr3_nt: TGTGCCTGGAGAAAGGGTTACGAGGGTCAGCCCCAGCATTTT; cdr3_aa: CAWRKGYEGQPQHF; d_call: NA; clone_size: NA; v_call: TRBV30; j_call: TRBJ1-5
cdr3_nt: TGTGCCAGCAGCCAAGACAGGGATACTGAAGCTTTCTTT; cdr3_aa: CASSQDRDTEAFF; d_call: TRBD1; clone_size: few; v_call: TRBV5-6; j_call: TRBJ1-1
cdr3_nt: TGTGCCAGCAGCTTGAGGAACCAAGTGAACACTGAAGCTTTCTTT; cdr3_aa: CASSLRNQVNTEAFF; d_call: NA; clone_size: NA; v_call: TRBV5-8; j_call: TRBJ1-1
cdr3_nt: TGTGCCAGCAGCTTAGGCGCGGGGGTAGTCTCCTACGAGCAGTACTTC; cdr3_aa: CASSLGAGVVSYEQYF; d_call: TRBD2; clone_size: NA; v_call: TRBV7-2; j_call: TRBJ2-7
cdr3_nt: TGTGCCAGCAGCTTAGTAGTTACAGGGGATAATGAAAAACTGTTTTTT; cdr3_aa: CASSLVVTGDNEKLFF; d_call: TRBD1; clone_size: NA; v_call: TRBV7-9; j_call: TRBJ1-4
cdr3_nt: TGTGCCAGCAGGGGGACCCACGGCACAGATACGCAGTATTTT; cdr3_aa: CASRGTHGTDTQYF; d_call: NA; clone_size: few; v_call: TRBV28; j_call: TRBJ2-3
cdr3_nt: TGCGCCAGCAGCTGGGGACAGGGGGCCACTGAAGCTTTCTTT; cdr3_aa: CASSWGQGATEAFF; d_call: TRBD1; clone_size: NA; v_call: TRBV5-1; j_call: TRBJ1-1
cdr3_nt: TGTGCCAGCAGTCCACTTAACTTCTACGAGCAGTACTTC; cdr3_aa: CASSPLNFYEQYF; d_call: NA; clone_size: NA; v_call: TRBV28; j_call: TRBJ2-7
cdr3_nt: TGTGCCAGCAGCTTTGGGAGACTAGCGGGGGGGCGGCGCACCGGGGAGCTGTTTTTT; cdr3_aa: CASSFGRLAGGRRTGELFF; d_call: TRBD2; clone_size: NA; v_call: TRBV2; j_call: TRBJ2-2
cdr3_nt: TGTGCCAGCAGGGAAGGGGACAGGAGCAATCAGCCCCAGCATTTT; cdr3_aa: CASREGDRSNQPQHF; d_call: TRBD1; clone_size: NA; v_call: TRBV2; j_call: TRBJ1-5
cdr3_nt: TGTGCCAGCAGTTTATTAGGGGCCGCAGGGGGGACGGTCTATGGCTACACCTTC; cdr3_aa: CASSLLGAAGGTVYGYTF; d_call: TRBD1; clone_size: NA; v_call: TRBV28; j_call: TRBJ1-2
cdr3_nt: TGTGCCAGCAAATATGGCAGAGCCTACGAGCAGTACTTC; cdr3_aa: CASKYGRAYEQYF; d_call: NA; clone_size: NA; v_call: TRBV6-1; j_call: TRBJ2-7
cdr3_nt: TGTGCCAGCAGTTATAGTAACTCTTCACCCCTCCACTTT; cdr3_aa: CASSYSNSSPLHF; d_call: NA; clone_size: NA; v_call: TRBV6-5; j_call: TRBJ1-6